A selection of T cell receptor beta chains follows, all from one sample in a study of CD8 T cells in ankylosing spondylitis. Using its own MiXCR run on the 5' RACE reads, TCRdb lists one record per CDR3 protein. The data show more than 30,000 distinct CDR3 sequences, with about 11% seen just once and 20% held by the top ten. The sequencing sample was made of synovial fluid, either unsorted or a sorted T cell fraction (not recorded which). The receptors here all came from a male donor with ankylosing spondylitis. Both conserved end residues are part of each CDR3. D genes are given only for firm matches. A clone size is listed for some rows: how often the clone was seen (once, few, many), or a class if it is expanded.

j_gene	abundance	v_gene	d_gene	CDR3aa	CDR3nt
TRBJ2-3	.	TRBV27	.	CASSSPPGMQYF	TGTGCCAGCAGTTCCCCCCCGGGGATGCAGTATTTT
TRBJ2-3	once	TRBV2	TRBD2	CASSPTLAAWVDTQYF	TGTGCCAGCAGTCCTACTCTAGCGGCTTGGGTAGATACGCAGTATTTT
TRBJ2-2	few	TRBV7-7	.	CASSSTTPNTGELFF	TGTGCTAGCAGCTCGACTACCCCGAACACCGGGGAGCTGTTTTTT
TRBJ2-6	.	TRBV20-1	.	CSASASGANVLTF	TGCAGTGCTAGCGCGTCTGGGGCCAACGTCCTGACTTTC
TRBJ2-5	many	TRBV20-1	.	CSARAQLGPLETQYF	TGCAGTGCTAGAGCCCAACTAGGCCCTTTGGAGACCCAGTACTTC
TRBJ2-2	.	TRBV12-3/TRBV12-4	.	CASTPQRIAATGELFF	TGTGCCAGCACCCCGCAGAGGATAGCAGCCACCGGGGAGCTGTTTTTT
TRBJ2-5	many	TRBV28	TRBD1	CASRTPQGRETQYF	TGTGCCAGCAGAACTCCACAGGGGAGAGAGACCCAGTACTTC
TRBJ2-1	few	TRBV11-2	TRBD2	CASSSGTSGRSSYNEQFF	TGTGCCAGCAGCTCCGGGACTAGCGGGAGAAGCTCCTACAATGAGCAGTTCTTC
TRBJ1-1	few	TRBV7-9	.	CASEDSYTEAFF	TGTGCCTCGGAGGACAGTTACACTGAAGCTTTCTTT
TRBJ2-7	.	TRBV4-3	.	CASSPLGDGNEQYF	TGCGCCAGCAGCCCCCTAGGGGACGGGAACGAGCAGTACTTC
TRBJ1-2	many	TRBV27	TRBD1	CASSPGTAANYGYTF	TGTGCCAGCAGTCCCGGGACAGCTGCTAACTATGGCTACACCTTC
TRBJ2-7	.	TRBV30	TRBD1	CAWSPGTGTYEQYF	TGTGCCTGGAGCCCCGGGACAGGGACCTACGAGCAGTACTTC
TRBJ1-5	many	TRBV6-1	.	CASSRQWGSNQPQHF	TGTGCCAGCAGTCGGCAGTGGGGTAGCAATCAGCCCCAGCATTTT
TRBJ2-2	many	TRBV7-8	TRBD2	CASSLVAGETGELFF	TGTGCCAGCAGCTTAGTAGCGGGAGAAACCGGGGAGCTGTTTTTT
TRBJ2-3	few	TRBV27	TRBD2	CASSFSGTADTQYF	TGTGCCAGCAGTTTTAGCGGGACCGCAGATACGCAGTATTTT
TRBJ1-2	.	TRBV24-1	TRBD1	CATSDSGQGHYTF	TGTGCCACCAGTGACTCCGGACAGGGGCACTACACCTTC
TRBJ2-3	.	TRBV3-1	TRBD2	CASRQTGLAEPETDTQYF	TGTGCCAGCCGACAAACGGGTCTAGCGGAACCTGAGACAGATACGCAGTATTTT
TRBJ2-7	many	TRBV29-1	.	CSVEGSEGYEQYF	TGCAGCGTTGAAGGGTCGGAAGGCTACGAGCAGTACTTC
TRBJ1-1	.	TRBV20-1	.	CSARGWGRAEAFF	TGCAGTGCTAGAGGCTGGGGGCGCGCTGAAGCTTTCTTT
TRBJ2-1	many	TRBV28	TRBD2	CASSLTGTSSYNEQFF	TGTGCCAGCAGTTTAACCGGGACTAGCTCGTACAATGAGCAGTTCTTC
TRBJ2-7	many	TRBV5-1	.	CASSLASSSYEQYF	TGCGCCAGCAGCTTGGCATCCAGCAGCTACGAGCAGTACTTC
TRBJ2-1	few	TRBV25-1	TRBD2	CASSESTSGKVREQFF	TGTGCCAGCAGTGAATCTACTAGCGGGAAGGTGCGTGAGCAGTTCTTC
TRBJ2-5	.	TRBV20-1	.	CSASASQETQYF	TGCAGTGCTAGCGCCAGCCAAGAGACCCAGTACTTC
TRBJ2-7	few	TRBV11-3	TRBD1	CASSQQRGQGSEQYF	TGTGCCAGCAGCCAACAACGGGGACAGGGTTCCGAGCAGTACTTC
TRBJ2-1	few	TRBV5-1	.	CASSESSLHEQFF	TGCGCCAGCAGCGAATCTAGTCTCCATGAGCAGTTCTTC
TRBJ2-7	.	TRBV7-2	.	CASSFLQLVGEQYF	TGTGCCAGCAGCTTCCTCCAGCTAGTCGGCGAGCAGTACTTC
TRBJ2-1	few	TRBV27	TRBD2	CASSPDTGLAFNEQFF	TGTGCCAGCAGTCCGGATACGGGACTAGCCTTTAATGAGCAGTTCTTC
TRBJ2-3	few	TRBV5-6	TRBD1	CASSPFGGQTTDTQYF	TGTGCCAGCAGCCCGTTTGGGGGACAGACCACAGATACGCAGTATTTT
TRBJ2-1	.	TRBV19	.	CASSIDRNEQFF	TGTGCCAGTAGTATAGACAGGAATGAGCAGTTCTTC
TRBJ2-7	many	TRBV7-2	TRBD2	CASSRRLAGPSYEQYF	TGTGCCAGCAGCCGTCGACTAGCGGGACCCTCCTACGAGCAGTACTTC
TRBJ2-5	many	TRBV6-6	.	CASSYSAGTQETQYF	TGTGCCAGCAGTTACTCTGCAGGGACCCAAGAGACCCAGTACTTC
TRBJ2-7	.	TRBV6-6	.	CASTAQGYEQYF	TGTGCCAGCACCGCACAGGGCTACGAGCAGTACTTC
TRBJ2-7	few	TRBV7-3	TRBD1	CASSLIPGQAMNEQYF	TGTGCCAGCAGCTTGATACCGGGACAGGCGATGAACGAGCAGTACTTC
TRBJ2-3	few	TRBV6-5	.	CATRSEGDTQYF	TGTGCCACCCGTAGCGAGGGCGATACGCAGTATTTT
TRBJ2-7	.	TRBV28	.	CASSLRGTTQLSYEQYF	TGTGCCAGCAGTTTACGGGGCACAACCCAACTCTCCTACGAGCAGTACTTC
TRBJ2-7	few	TRBV27	.	CASSVDTPIYEQYF	TGTGCCAGCAGTGTGGACACCCCAATCTACGAGCAGTACTTC
TRBJ1-6	few	TRBV28	.	CASDSFGRALHF	TGTGCCAGCGATTCGTTCGGGAGAGCCCTCCACTTT
TRBJ2-7	.	TRBV6-5	.	CASSYTGQNYEQYF	TGTGCCAGCAGTTACACCGGACAGAACTACGAGCAGTACTTC
TRBJ1-6	.	TRBV5-1	TRBD1	CASSPQGARNSPLHF	TGCGCCAGCAGCCCACAGGGGGCCCGTAATTCACCCCTCCACTTT
TRBJ2-7	.	TRBV9	TRBD1	CASSRSRDRGLYEQYF	TGTGCCAGCAGCCGCAGCCGGGACAGGGGGTTATACGAGCAGTACTTC
TRBJ1-2	.	TRBV7-3	.	CASSLTPGDYGYTF	TGTGCCAGCAGCTTAACCCCGGGGGACTATGGCTACACCTTC
TRBJ2-3	many	TRBV20-1	TRBD2	CSARAPGLAGDTQYF	TGCAGTGCTAGAGCCCCGGGACTAGCGGGAGATACGCAGTATTTT
TRBJ2-3	few	TRBV7-3	.	CASSFITTDTQYF	TGTGCCAGCAGCTTCATCACCACAGATACGCAGTATTTT
TRBJ2-5	.	TRBV13	TRBD2	CASSRRLAGFQETQYF	TGTGCCAGCAGCCGCAGACTAGCGGGATTCCAAGAGACCCAGTACTTC
TRBJ2-3	.	TRBV28	TRBD1	CASRPGQGSLDTQYF	TGTGCCAGCAGGCCGGGACAGGGAAGCCTAGATACGCAGTATTTT
TRBJ2-1	.	TRBV27	.	CASSLFLRGRGEEQFF	TGTGCCAGCAGTTTATTTCTCCGGGGCAGAGGGGAGGAGCAGTTCTTC
TRBJ2-7	few	TRBV5-1	.	CASSLGQFSYEQYF	TGCGCCAGCAGCTTGGGACAGTTCTCCTACGAGCAGTACTTC
TRBJ2-1	.	TRBV30	.	CASHWPPFF	TGTGCCTCCCATTGGCCCCCGTTCTTC
TRBJ2-7	many	TRBV15	.	CATSRDVTGEQYF	TGTGCCACCAGCAGAGATGTTACGGGCGAGCAGTACTTC
TRBJ2-7	many	TRBV20-1	TRBD1	CSAHDQGAEYEQYF	TGCAGTGCTCATGATCAGGGGGCGGAATACGAGCAGTACTTC
TRBJ2-1	.	TRBV9	TRBD1	CASSASEGAIVYEQFF	TGTGCCAGCAGCGCCAGTGAGGGGGCGATTGTCTATGAGCAGTTCTTC
TRBJ1-1	.	TRBV5-5	.	CASSLPGPEAFF	TGTGCCAGCAGCTTGCCAGGCCCGGAAGCTTTCTTT
TRBJ2-1	many	TRBV28	TRBD2	CASTTGGEQFF	TGTGCCAGCACTACGGGGGGTGAGCAGTTCTTC
TRBJ2-1	.	TRBV11-2	.	CASSPVTSPYNEQFF	TGTGCCAGCAGCCCCGTTACTAGTCCCTACAATGAGCAGTTCTTC
TRBJ2-1	few	TRBV20-1	.	CSAWSGASSSNEQFF	TGCAGTGCTTGGTCAGGCGCTTCCTCCTCCAATGAGCAGTTCTTC
TRBJ2-7	medium-sized	TRBV20-1	.	CSARDRVLYEQYF	TGCAGTGCTAGAGACAGGGTGCTCTACGAGCAGTACTTC
TRBJ2-5	few	TRBV15	.	CATSRAPEETQYF	TGTGCCACCAGCAGAGCACCGGAGGAGACCCAGTACTTC
TRBJ2-7	few	TRBV7-9	TRBD2	CASSPSGTYEQYF	TGTGCCAGCAGCCCTAGCGGAACCTACGAGCAGTACTTC
TRBJ2-7	many	TRBV7-8	TRBD1	CASSLRQGPTYEQYF	TGTGCCAGCAGCCTCCGACAGGGACCCACCTACGAGCAGTACTTC
TRBJ2-1	few	TRBV7-3	.	CASSPGSFNEQFF	TGTGCCAGCAGCCCCGGTTCCTTCAATGAGCAGTTCTTC